The T cell receptor beta chain under discussion was sequenced for a study of graft-versus-host responses after intestinal transplantation. For the study at large: Every recipient underwent anti-thymocyte globulin induction, then tacrolimus and steroids for two to four years.

The CDR3 is made up of 15 amino acids. Germline V gene lookup returns CDR1 SGHTA and CDR2 FQGTGA. With 2 bases clipped from V and 4 bases from J, the junction kept 2 bases outside the gene matches. Overall study findings and caveats: In recipient marrow, GvH clones were found, and some appeared first in ileum or blood.

With regard to this clone: Its matching antigen is unknown.

TCRdb keeps only in-frame clones here, not all; method: immunoSEQ multiplex PCR. The table lists around 110,000 clones, approximately 94% of them singletons. The V call is TRBV7-3, the J call TRBJ2-5; TRBD2 matches at 12 bases. This clonotype originated in a human donor who was the organ donor for an intestinal transplant. The material sequenced was unstimulated CD4+ T cells sorted from spleen or lymph node cells, taken before transplant. The DNA of the CDR3 is TGTGCCAGCAGCTTAGCGGGACTAGCGGGAGAGACCCAGTACTTC. This codes for CASSLAGLAGETQYF.